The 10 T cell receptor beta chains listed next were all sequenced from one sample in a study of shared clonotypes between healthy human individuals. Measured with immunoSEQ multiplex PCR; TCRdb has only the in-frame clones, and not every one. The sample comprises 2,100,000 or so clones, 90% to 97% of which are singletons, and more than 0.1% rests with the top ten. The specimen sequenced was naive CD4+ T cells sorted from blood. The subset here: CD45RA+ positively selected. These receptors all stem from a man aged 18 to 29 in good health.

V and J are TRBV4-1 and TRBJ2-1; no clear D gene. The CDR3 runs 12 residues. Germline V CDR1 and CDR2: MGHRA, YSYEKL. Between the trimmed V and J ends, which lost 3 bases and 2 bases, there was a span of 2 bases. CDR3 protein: CASSHPYNEQFF. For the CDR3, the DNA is TGCGCCAGCAGCCATCCCTACAATGAGCAGTTCTTC.

CDR3 nucleotides: TGCGCCAGCAGCCAAAGGGGCGGGGGGCTAGCCCCCCTGTACAATGAGCAGTTCTTC. This codes for CASSQRGGGLAPLYNEQFF. The chain couples TRBV4-1 to TRBJ2-1, with TRBD2 matching over 8 bases. Germline V lookup: CDR1 MGHRA, CDR2 YSYEKL. This CDR3 has 19 residues. The V and J ends lost 2 bases and 4 bases, in that order; junction bases with no gene match: 16.

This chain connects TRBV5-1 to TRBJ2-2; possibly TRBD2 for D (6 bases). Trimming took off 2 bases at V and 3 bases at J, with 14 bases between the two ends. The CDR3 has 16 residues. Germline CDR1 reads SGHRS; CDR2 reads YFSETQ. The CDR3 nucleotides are TGCGCCAGCAGCTTCTTAGATTCGGGGGACACCGGGGAGCTGTTTTTT. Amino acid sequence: CASSFLDSGDTGELFF. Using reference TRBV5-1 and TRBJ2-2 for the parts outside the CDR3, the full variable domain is KAGVTQTPRYLIKTRGQQVTLSCSPISGHRSVSWYQQTPGQGLQFLFEYFSETQRNKGNFPGRFSGRQFSNSRSEMNVSTLELGDSALYLCASSFLDSGDTGELFFGEGSRLTVL.

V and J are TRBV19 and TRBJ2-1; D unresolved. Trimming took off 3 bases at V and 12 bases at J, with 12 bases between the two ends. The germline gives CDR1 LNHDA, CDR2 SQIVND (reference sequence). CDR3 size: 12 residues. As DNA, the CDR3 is TGTGCCAGTAGTATTGGTGATTCGGCGCAGTTCTTC. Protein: CASSIGDSAQFF.

CDR3 nucleotides: TGTGCCAGCAGCGCCAGACGTGGACAGCTCGTATCCTACGAGCAGTACTTC. Encoded protein: CASSARRGQLVSYEQYF. The rearrangement uses TRBV9 and TRBJ2-7, with TRBD1 as a possible D gene (6 bases). The CDR3 consists of 17 residues. Germline CDR1 and CDR2: SGDLS and YYNGEE. The germline V and J ends were trimmed by 3 bases and 1 base, with 20 bases remaining between them.

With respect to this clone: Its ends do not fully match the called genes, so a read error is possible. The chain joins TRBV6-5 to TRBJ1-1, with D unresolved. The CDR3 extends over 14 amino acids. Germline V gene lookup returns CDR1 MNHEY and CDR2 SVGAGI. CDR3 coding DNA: TGTGCCAGCAGTTACGGGAGTGCGAACACTGAAGCCTTCTTT. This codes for CASSYGSANTEAFF.

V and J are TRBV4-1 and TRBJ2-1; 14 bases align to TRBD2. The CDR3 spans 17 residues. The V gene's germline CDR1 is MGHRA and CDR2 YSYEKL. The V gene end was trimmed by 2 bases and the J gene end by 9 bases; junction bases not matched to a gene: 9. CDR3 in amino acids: CASSQTPGLAGVIEQFF. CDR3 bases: TGCGCCAGCAGCCAAACTCCGGGACTAGCGGGAGTAATTGAGCAGTTCTTC.

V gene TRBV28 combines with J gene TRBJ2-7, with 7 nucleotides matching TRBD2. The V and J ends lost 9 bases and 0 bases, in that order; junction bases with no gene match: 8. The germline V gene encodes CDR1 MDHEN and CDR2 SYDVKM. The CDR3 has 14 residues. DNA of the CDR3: TGTGCCAGTGGGGAGGGCCCCAGCTCCTACGAGCAGTACTTC. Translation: CASGEGPSSYEQYF.

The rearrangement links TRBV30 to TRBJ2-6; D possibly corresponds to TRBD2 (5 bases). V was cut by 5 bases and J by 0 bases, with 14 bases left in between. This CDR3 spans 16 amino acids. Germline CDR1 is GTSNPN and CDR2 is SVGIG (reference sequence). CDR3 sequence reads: CAWSLGRFSGANVLTF. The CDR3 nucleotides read TGTGCCTGGTCACTAGGACGGTTCTCTGGGGCCAACGTCCTGACTTTC.

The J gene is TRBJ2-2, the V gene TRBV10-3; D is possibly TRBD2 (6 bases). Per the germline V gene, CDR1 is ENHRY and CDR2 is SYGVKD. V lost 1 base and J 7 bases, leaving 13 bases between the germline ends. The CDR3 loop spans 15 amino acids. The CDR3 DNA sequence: TGTGCCATCAGTGAGTTGACTAGGACCGGCGGGGAGCTGTTTTTT. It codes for CAISELTRTGGELFF.